Below, 19 T cell receptor beta chains from the same sample are listed, as sequenced in a study of blood T cell repertoires in COVID-19. Repertoires were generated with immunoSEQ multiplex PCR, while TCRdb's copy carries only in-frame clones and drops some. The sample carries some 87,000 clones, under 80% recorded once. The source material was peripheral blood. The receptors here all came from a human donor in a cohort sampled during active COVID-19.

The V gene is TRBV5-5, the J gene TRBJ1-1, with 9 bases that match TRBD1. The CDR3 is made up of 15 amino acids. Germline assignment: CDR1 SGHKS and CDR2 YYEKEE (reference sequence). Trimming removed 4 bases from V and 2 bases from J; junction bases left unmatched: 6. The CDR3 DNA reads TGTGCCAGCAGCCCGTGGACAGGGGCTAACACTGAAGCTTTCTTT. It yields the protein CASSPWTGANTEAFF.

J is TRBJ1-5 and V is TRBV6-5, with D possibly being TRBD1 (6 bases). V lost 5 bases and J 0 bases, leaving 11 bases between the germline ends. The CDR3 consists of 15 residues. Germline CDR1 is MNHEY and CDR2 is SVGAGI. The CDR3 reads CASSPGTYSNQPQHF. In DNA, the CDR3 is TGTGCCAGCAGTCCCGGGACATATAGCAATCAGCCCCAGCATTTT.

This rearrangement joins TRBV28 to TRBJ1-2; D unresolved. V gave up 5 bases and J gave up 4 bases, with 17 bases separating them. The V gene's germline CDR1 is MDHEN and CDR2 SYDVKM. This CDR3 comprises 15 residues. CDR3 DNA sequence: TGTGCCAGCAGTCTACCAGGCTCAGAGTTCTATGGCTACACCTTC. Translation: CASSLPGSEFYGYTF.

This clone was seen many times. The rearrangement joins TRBV27 to TRBJ1-5; D possibly corresponds to TRBD1 (6 bases). CDR1 MNHEY and CDR2 SMNVEV come from the germline V gene (reference sequence). Trimming took off 2 bases at V and 7 bases at J, with 9 bases between the two ends. The CDR3 is 13 residues long. CDR3 protein: CASSLRGYQPQHF. As DNA, the CDR3 is TGTGCCAGCAGTTTAAGGGGGTACCAGCCCCAGCATTTT.

The chain couples TRBV4-1 to TRBJ2-7; 9 bases map to TRBD2. In germline, CDR1 is MGHRA, CDR2 YSYEKL. The CDR3 has 16 amino acids. J was trimmed by 2 bases and V by 0 bases; bases with no gene match: 5. The CDR3 sequence: CASSQDLTSGPYEQYV. In nucleotides, the CDR3 is TGCGCCAGCAGCCAAGATTTAACTAGCGGGCCCTACGAGCAGTACGTC.

The V and J genes are TRBV27 and TRBJ1-1, with 8 bases identical to TRBD1. This CDR3 comprises 12 residues. V shed 6 bases and J 7 bases; nucleotides not matched to a gene: 4. The germline V gene has CDR1 MNHEY and CDR2 SMNVEV (reference sequence). CDR3 DNA sequence: TGTGCCAGCAGCTTCACAGGGGGTGAAGCTTTCTTT. Its protein is CASSFTGGEAFF.

The chain carries TRBV4-1 and TRBJ2-2; no definite D call. The CDR3 is 14 residues long. Germline CDR1 MGHRA, CDR2 YSYEKL. The V and J ends lost 5 bases and 2 bases respectively, with 9 bases between them. Here the CDR3 DNA reads TGCGCCAGCAGCGCAAGCCTTAACACCGGGGAGCTGTTTTTT. As protein: CASSASLNTGELFF.

The chain employs TRBV11-3 and TRBJ2-4; D call uncertain. Germline CDR1 is SGHNT and CDR2 is YENEEA. The CDR3 totals 19 residues. Trimming removed 2 bases at V and 1 base at J, with 21 bases between. The CDR3 protein is CASSLLLRPSLGAKNIQYF. The CDR3 nucleotides read TGTGCCAGCAGCTTATTGCTCAGGCCCTCCCTTGGGGCCAAAAACATTCAGTACTTC. Variable domain in full (rest from reference TRBV11-3 and TRBJ2-4): EAGVVQSPRYKIIEKKQPVAFWCNPISGHNTLYWYLQNLGQGPELLIRYENEEAVDDSQLPKDRFSAERLKGVDSTLKIQPAELGDSAVYLCASSLLLRPSLGAKNIQYFGAGTRLSVL.

V and J are TRBV5-1 and TRBJ1-1; possibly TRBD1 for D (6 bases). The length of the CDR3 is 14 residues. Germline-derived CDR1 and CDR2 are SGHRS and YFSETQ. V lost 4 bases to trimming and J lost 0 bases, with 10 bases between them. The CDR3 nucleotides are TGCGCCAGCAGCCCGACAGGCATGAACACTGAAGCTTTCTTT. Translated: CASSPTGMNTEAFF.

The rearrangement joins TRBV11-2 to TRBJ2-1; 9 nucleotides agree with TRBD2. Looked up from germline, CDR1 is SGHAT and CDR2 is FQNNGV. Trimming took 4 bases from V and 4 from J; bases not matched to a gene: 14. CDR3 length: 18 amino acids. The CDR3 here is CASSSPASAGGPYNEQFF. In DNA, the CDR3 is TGTGCCAGCAGCTCGCCCGCGAGCGCGGGAGGGCCGTACAATGAGCAGTTCTTC.

The chain uses TRBV24-1 and TRBJ2-1; a weak D match, TRBD1 (5 bases). V gave up 9 bases and J gave up 6 bases, with 8 bases separating them. The CDR3 runs 11 residues. Germline V gene sequence: CDR1 KGHDR, CDR2 SFDVKD. The CDR3 bases are TGTGCCACCCGGCAGGGCAATGAGCAGTTCTTC. Protein product: CATRQGNEQFF.

This chain connects TRBV5-1 to TRBJ2-1; D might be TRBD2 (6 bases). Per the germline V gene, CDR1 is SGHRS and CDR2 is YFSETQ. The V end lost 1 base, the J end lost 7 bases, and 12 bases lay between the germline ends. CDR3 length: 14 amino acids. CDR3 residues: CASSLTSLGNEQFF. In DNA, the CDR3 is TGCGCCAGCAGCTTGACTAGCTTGGGTAATGAGCAGTTCTTC.

This clone turned up a few times. The J gene is TRBJ1-2, the V gene TRBV30; a weak D match, TRBD1 (6 bases). This CDR3 comprises 14 residues. Germline V gene sequence: CDR1 GTSNPN, CDR2 SVGIG (reference sequence). The V and J ends lost 3 bases and 0 bases respectively, with 11 bases between them. In DNA form, the CDR3 reads TGTGCCTGGAGAGGGGACACTGCTAACTATGGCTACACCTTC. Residues: CAWRGDTANYGYTF.

V is TRBV19 and J is TRBJ2-2; D is possibly TRBD1 (5 bases). CDR3 length: 17 amino acids. In germline, CDR1 is LNHDA, CDR2 SQIVND (reference sequence). V lost 5 bases to trimming and J lost 1 base, with 17 bases between them. CDR3 coding DNA: TGTGCCAGTAGTCCCCTTTTATGGGGCGGGAACACCGGGGAGCTGTTTTTT. Residues: CASSPLLWGGNTGELFF.

This clone was found a few times. This chain uses TRBV7-6 with TRBJ2-5, with D possibly matching TRBD2 (6 bases). From germline, CDR1 is SGHVS and CDR2 FNYEAQ. Trimming removed 6 bases at V and 5 bases at J, with 10 bases between. The CDR3 is 12 amino acids. The CDR3 coding sequence is TGTGCCAGCAGTTCTAGCGTGGAGACCCAGTACTTC. Protein sequence: CASSSSVETQYF.

This chain uses TRBV4-3 with TRBJ1-4, with 10 nucleotides matching TRBD1. The junction had 8 bases not matched to a gene; V was cut back by 3 bases and J by 10 bases. The germline CDR1 and CDR2 sequences are LGHNA and YSLEER. CDR3 length: 15 residues. CDR3 amino acids: CASSQTRQGAGKLFF. CDR3 nucleotides: TGCGCCAGCAGCCAGACCCGACAGGGGGCGGGAAAACTGTTTTTT.

This clone has more than one count but fewer than ten. V is TRBV19 and J is TRBJ1-2; 7 bases match TRBD1. This CDR3 spans 14 amino acids. CDR1 is LNHDA, CDR2 SQIVND, per germline (reference sequence). Trimming at V came to 7 bases and at J to 4 bases, leaving 9 bases not matched to a gene. CDR3 in amino acids: CASKEGGAGYGYTF. CDR3 coding DNA: TGTGCCAGTAAGGAAGGGGGCGCGGGCTATGGCTACACCTTC.

The rearrangement uses TRBV27 and TRBJ1-2; possible D gene TRBD1, 5 bases. The length of the CDR3 is 16 residues. Germline V gives CDR1 MNHEY, CDR2 SMNVEV (reference sequence). V shed 0 bases and J shed 0 bases, with 11 bases lying between them. This CDR3 is CASSLSAGPTNYGYTF. DNA for the CDR3: TGTGCCAGCAGTTTATCAGCAGGGCCTACTAACTATGGCTACACCTTC.

The CDR3 here is CATKSGTGDTEAFF. In nucleotides, the CDR3 is TGTGCCACCAAATCCGGGACAGGGGACACTGAAGCTTTCTTT. This chain connects TRBV10-3 to TRBJ1-1; TRBD1 matches 10 bases. The V segment lost 10 bases and the J segment 3 bases; nucleotides outside the gene matches: 8. The CDR3 totals 14 residues. Germline CDR1 reads ENHRY; CDR2 reads SYGVKD.